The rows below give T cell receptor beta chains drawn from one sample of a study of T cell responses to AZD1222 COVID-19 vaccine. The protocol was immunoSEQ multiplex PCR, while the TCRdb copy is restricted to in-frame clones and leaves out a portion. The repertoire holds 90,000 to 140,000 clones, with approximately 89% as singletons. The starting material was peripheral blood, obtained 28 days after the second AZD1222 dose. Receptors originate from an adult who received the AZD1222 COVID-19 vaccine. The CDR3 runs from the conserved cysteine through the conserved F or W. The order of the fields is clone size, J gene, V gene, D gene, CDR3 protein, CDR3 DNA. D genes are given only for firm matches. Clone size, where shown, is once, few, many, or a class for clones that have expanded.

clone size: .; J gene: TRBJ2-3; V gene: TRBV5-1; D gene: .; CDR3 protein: CASSLGPPRTDTQYF; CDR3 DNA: TGCGCCAGCAGCTTGGGCCCACCACGCACAGATACGCAGTATTTT
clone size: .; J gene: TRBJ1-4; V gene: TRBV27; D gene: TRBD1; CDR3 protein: CASSLRRTGFNEKLFF; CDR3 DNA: TGTGCCAGCAGTCTCAGACGGACAGGCTTTAATGAAAAACTGTTTTTT
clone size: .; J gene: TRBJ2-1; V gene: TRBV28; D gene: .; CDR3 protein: CASSLNRREQFF; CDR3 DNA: TGTGCCAGCAGTTTAAACCGACGGGAGCAGTTCTTC
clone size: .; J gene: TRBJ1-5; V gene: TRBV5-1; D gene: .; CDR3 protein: CASSPGQLNQPQHF; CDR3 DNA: TGCGCCAGCAGCCCGGGGCAACTCAATCAGCCCCAGCATTTT
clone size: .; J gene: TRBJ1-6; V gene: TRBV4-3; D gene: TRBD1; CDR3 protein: CASSFDRAENSPLHF; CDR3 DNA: TGCGCCAGCAGTTTCGACAGGGCTGAGAATTCACCCCTCCACTTT
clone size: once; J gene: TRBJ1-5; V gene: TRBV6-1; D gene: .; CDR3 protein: CASSEGGAAGRQPQHF; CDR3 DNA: TGTGCCAGCAGTGAAGGGGGGGCAGCGGGACGCCAGCCCCAGCATTTT
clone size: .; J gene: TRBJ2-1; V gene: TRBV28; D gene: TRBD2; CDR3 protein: CASSLSSAGEDEQFF; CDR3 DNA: TGTGCCAGCAGTTTAAGCTCGGCGGGAGAGGATGAGCAGTTCTTC
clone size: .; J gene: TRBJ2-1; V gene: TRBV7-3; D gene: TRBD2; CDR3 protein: CASSQTSGSYNEQFF; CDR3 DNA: TGTGCCAGCAGCCAGACTAGCGGCTCCTACAATGAGCAGTTCTTC
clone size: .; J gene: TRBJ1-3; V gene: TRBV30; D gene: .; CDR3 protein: CAWSVISSGNTIYF; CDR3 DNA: TGTGCCTGGAGTGTAATCAGCTCTGGAAACACCATATATTTT
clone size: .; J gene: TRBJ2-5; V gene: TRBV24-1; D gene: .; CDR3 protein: CATSDSQTRWGRGETQYF; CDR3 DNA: TGTGCCACCAGTGACTCCCAAACGCGATGGGGCAGGGGAGAGACCCAGTACTTC
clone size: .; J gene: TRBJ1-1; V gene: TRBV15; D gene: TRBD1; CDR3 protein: CATKTTGVGTEAFF; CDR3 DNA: TGTGCCACCAAAACGACAGGGGTAGGAACTGAAGCTTTCTTT
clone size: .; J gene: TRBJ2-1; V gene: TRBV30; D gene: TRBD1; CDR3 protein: CACPGTGYDEQFF; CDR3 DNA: TGTGCCTGCCCCGGGACAGGGTACGATGAGCAGTTCTTC
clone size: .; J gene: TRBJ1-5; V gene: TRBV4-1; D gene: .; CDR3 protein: CASSHVGEPQHF; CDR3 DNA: TGCGCCAGCAGCCACGTAGGAGAGCCCCAGCATTTT
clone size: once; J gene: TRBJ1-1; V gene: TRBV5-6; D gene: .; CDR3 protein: CASSLGGEEAFF; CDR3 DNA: TGTGCCAGCAGCTTGGGAGGGGAGGAAGCTTTCTTT
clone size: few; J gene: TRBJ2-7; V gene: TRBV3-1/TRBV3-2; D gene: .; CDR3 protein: CASSPSSYEQYF; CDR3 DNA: TGTGCCAGCAGCCCAAGCTCCTACGAGCAGTACTTC
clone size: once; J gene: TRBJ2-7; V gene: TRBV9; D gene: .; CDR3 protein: CASSVVSWVGEQYF; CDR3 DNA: TGTGCCAGCAGCGTAGTGTCGTGGGTTGGCGAGCAGTACTTC
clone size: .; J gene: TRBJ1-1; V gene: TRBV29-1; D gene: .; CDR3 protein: CSVEVPGVMVTEAFF; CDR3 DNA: TGCAGCGTTGAAGTCCCGGGGGTTATGGTGACTGAAGCTTTCTTT
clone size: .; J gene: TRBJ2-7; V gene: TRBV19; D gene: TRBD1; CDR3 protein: CASSRTGGLYEQYF; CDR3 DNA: TGTGCCAGTAGTAGAACAGGGGGCCTCTACGAGCAGTACTTC
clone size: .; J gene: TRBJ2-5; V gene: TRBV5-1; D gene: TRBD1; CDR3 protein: CASRSETGVQETQYF; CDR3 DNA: TGCGCCAGCAGGTCTGAGACAGGGGTCCAAGAGACCCAGTACTTC
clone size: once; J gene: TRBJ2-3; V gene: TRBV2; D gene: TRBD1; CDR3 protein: CASSADLGQGADTQYF; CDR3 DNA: TGTGCCAGCAGTGCTGATTTAGGACAGGGGGCCGATACGCAGTATTTT
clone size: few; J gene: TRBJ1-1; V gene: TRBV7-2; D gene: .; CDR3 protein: CASSLNGREAFF; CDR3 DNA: TGTGCCAGCAGCTTAAACGGACGTGAGGCTTTCTTT
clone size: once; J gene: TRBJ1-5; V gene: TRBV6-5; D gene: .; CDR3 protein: CASRREGSNQPQHF; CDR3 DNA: TGTGCCAGCAGAAGGGAAGGGAGCAATCAGCCCCAGCATTTT
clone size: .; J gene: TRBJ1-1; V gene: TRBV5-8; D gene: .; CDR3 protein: CASSSTVNTEAFF; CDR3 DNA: TGTGCCAGCAGCTCCACAGTAAACACTGAAGCTTTCTTT
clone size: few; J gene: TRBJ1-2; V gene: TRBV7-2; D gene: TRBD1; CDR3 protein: CASSLGIDRADGYTF; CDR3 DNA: TGTGCCAGCAGCTTGGGGATAGACAGGGCGGACGGCTACACCTTC
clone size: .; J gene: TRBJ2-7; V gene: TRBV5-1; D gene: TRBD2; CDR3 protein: CASSPQVGLDSYEQYF; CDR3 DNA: TGCGCCAGCAGCCCCCAGGTGGGACTAGACTCCTACGAGCAGTACTTC
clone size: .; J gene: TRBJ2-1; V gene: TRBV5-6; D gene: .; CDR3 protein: CASSLRTWSSYNEQFF; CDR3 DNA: TGTGCCAGCAGCTTGAGGACGTGGAGCTCCTACAATGAGCAGTTCTTC
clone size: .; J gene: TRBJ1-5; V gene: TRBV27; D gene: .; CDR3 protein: CASKKVGGPQHF; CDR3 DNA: TGTGCCAGCAAAAAAGTCGGTGGGCCCCAGCATTTT
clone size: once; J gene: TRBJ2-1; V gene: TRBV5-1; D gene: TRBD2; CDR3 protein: CASSFLAGESDEQFF; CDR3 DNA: TGCGCCAGCAGCTTCCTGGCGGGAGAATCGGATGAGCAGTTCTTC
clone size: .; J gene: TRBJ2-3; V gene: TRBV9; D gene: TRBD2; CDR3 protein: CASSVGETSGHTQYF; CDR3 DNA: TGTGCCAGCAGCGTAGGTGAGACTAGCGGCCATACGCAGTATTTT
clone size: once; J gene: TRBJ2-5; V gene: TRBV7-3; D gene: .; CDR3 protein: CARRGEETQYF; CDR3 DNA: TGTGCCAGACGAGGGGAAGAGACCCAGTACTTC
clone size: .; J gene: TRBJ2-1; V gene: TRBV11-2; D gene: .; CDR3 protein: CASSLAFQGRNEQFF; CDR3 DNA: TGTGCCAGCAGCTTAGCGTTTCAGGGGCGGAATGAGCAGTTCTTC
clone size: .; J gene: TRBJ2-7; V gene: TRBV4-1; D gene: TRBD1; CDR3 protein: CASSQDIRTGSYEQYF; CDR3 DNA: TGCGCCAGCAGCCAAGATATCAGGACAGGTTCCTACGAGCAGTACTTC
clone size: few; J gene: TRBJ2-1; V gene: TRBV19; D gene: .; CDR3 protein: CASTPGHASYNEQFF; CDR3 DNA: TGTGCCAGTACCCCGGGACATGCCTCCTACAATGAGCAGTTCTTC
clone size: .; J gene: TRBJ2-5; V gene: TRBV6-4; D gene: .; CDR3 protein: CASTRSWETQYF; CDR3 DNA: TGTGCCAGCACCCGATCATGGGAGACCCAGTACTTC
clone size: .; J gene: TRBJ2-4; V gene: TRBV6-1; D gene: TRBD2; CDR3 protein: CASSQAILTSDAAKNIQYF; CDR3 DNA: TGTGCCAGCAGTCAAGCAATTTTGACTAGCGACGCAGCCAAAAACATTCAGTACTTC
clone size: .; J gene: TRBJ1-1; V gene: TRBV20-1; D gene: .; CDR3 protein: CSVLRVTEAFF; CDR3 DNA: TGCAGTGTTCTCCGGGTCACTGAAGCTTTCTTT
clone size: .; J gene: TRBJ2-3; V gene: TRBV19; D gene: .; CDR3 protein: CASSTLRGGTDTQYF; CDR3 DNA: TGTGCCAGTTCCACCCTCCGAGGAGGCACAGATACGCAGTATTTT
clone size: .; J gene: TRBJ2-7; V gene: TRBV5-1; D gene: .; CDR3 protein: CASSLEVYSYEQYF; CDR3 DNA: TGCGCCAGCAGCTTGGAGGTGTACTCCTACGAGCAGTACTTC
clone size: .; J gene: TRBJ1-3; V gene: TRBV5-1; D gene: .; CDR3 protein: CASSWTVISSGNTIYF; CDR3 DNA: TGCGCCAGCAGCTGGACTGTTATTTCCTCTGGAAACACCATATATTTT
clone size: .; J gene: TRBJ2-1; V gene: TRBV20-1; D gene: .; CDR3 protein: CSAGLYNEQFF; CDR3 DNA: TGCAGCGCGGGACTTTACAATGAGCAGTTCTTC
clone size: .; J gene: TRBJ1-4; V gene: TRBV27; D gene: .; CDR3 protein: CASTPDGYATNEKLFF; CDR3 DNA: TGTGCCAGCACCCCGGACGGCTATGCAACTAATGAAAAACTGTTTTTT
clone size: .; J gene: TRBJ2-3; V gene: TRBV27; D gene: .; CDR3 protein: CASSPLPSTDTQYF; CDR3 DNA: TGTGCCAGCAGTCCCTTACCGAGCACAGATACGCAGTATTTT
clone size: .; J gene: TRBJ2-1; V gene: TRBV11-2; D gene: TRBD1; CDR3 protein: CASSLKDRGLRYNEQFF; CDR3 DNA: TGTGCCAGCAGCTTAAAGGACAGGGGGCTGAGATACAATGAGCAGTTCTTC
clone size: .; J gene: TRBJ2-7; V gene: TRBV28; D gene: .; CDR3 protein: CASRPDSYEQYF; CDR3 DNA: TGTGCCAGCAGGCCCGATTCCTACGAGCAGTACTTC
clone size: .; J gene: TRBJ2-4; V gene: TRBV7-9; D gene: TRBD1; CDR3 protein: CASSPQGALGKNIQYF; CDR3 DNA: TGTGCCAGCAGCCCTCAGGGGGCTTTGGGCAAAAACATTCAGTACTTC